A selection of T cell receptor beta chains follows, all from one sample in a study of blood T cell repertoires in COVID-19. Sequencing used immunoSEQ multiplex PCR; TCRdb keeps in-frame clones, though not all of them. The top ten clones hold 7.5% to 9% of a sample with tens of thousands of clones, about 70% of them seen once. Sequencing was carried out using peripheral blood. These receptors were obtained from an older woman with acute or convalescent COVID-19. CDR3s include the opening cysteine and the closing phenylalanine or tryptophan. D genes are given only for firm matches.

cdr3_aa v_call cdr3_length d_call
CASSPTGTSGGNEQFF TRBV5-1 16 TRBD2
CASSRDRGAHEQYF TRBV6-5 14 TRBD1
CASGLIETGNNQPQHF TRBV12-5 16 TRBD1
CASSLLGGDNSNQPQHF TRBV27 17 -
CASSKPGQANNEQFF TRBV2 15 TRBD1
CASKDSSGNQPQHF TRBV2 14 -
CASSEGLWGLRSYNEQFF TRBV6-1 18 -
CASSQETTSGETQYF TRBV4-1 15 TRBD2
CASSIPGTEPSDRSNQPQHF TRBV21-1 20 -
CASSQARPFQRLATDTQYF TRBV7-2 19 TRBD2
CASSTIRTSGGGADTQYF TRBV11-2 18 TRBD2
CASSYDLHRVGETQYF TRBV6-5 16 -
CASSPRGRDRGYEQYF TRBV21-1 16 -
CASSYYRGDTQYF TRBV4-3 13 -
CASSLQGLDYNEQFF TRBV14 15 -
CAIRDRGNNSPLHF TRBV10-3 14 TRBD1